The clone carrying this T cell receptor beta chain was observed a handful of times. The data are from a study of cytomegalovirus exposure and HLA in healthy donors. The CDR3 is 15 amino acids. V shed 1 base and J shed 1 base, with 10 bases lying between them. The germline V gene has CDR1 MGHRA and CDR2 YSYEKL. Both 60 Vbeta primers and 13 Jbeta primers went into the PCR. Here immunoSEQ multiplex PCR was the method, and the copy in TCRdb shows in-frame clones only, minus some. The data show 130,000 or so clones, about 8.6% seen once. The source of this sequence is a woman aged 40 to 50 in good health and CMV-seropositive. The chain couples TRBV4-1 to TRBJ1-1; a weak D match, TRBD1 (5 bases). The sequenced sample consisted of PBMCs. The CDR3 bases are TGCGCCAGCAGCCAAGGTCAACAGGAGAACACTGAAGCTTTCTTT. Translating gives CASSQGQQENTEAFF.